This T cell receptor (beta chain) was retrieved from a study of CD8 T cells in Susac syndrome. With random hexamers, reverse transcription was performed on about 0.5 to 1 ug of RNA. In TCRdb, the immunoSEQ multiplex PCR reads were re-called with MiXCR into one record per CDR3 protein. The table records 350,000 to 550,000 distinct CDR3 sequences, approximately 85% of them present only once. Per germline, CDR1 WNHNN and CDR2 SYGVQD (reference sequence). V was clipped by 1 base and J by 1 base, with 13 bases between them. The CDR3 loop spans 16 amino acids. The TCR was taken from a human donor with multiple sclerosis. The chain couples TRBV10-1 to TRBJ1-1, with a possible D match to TRBD1 (5 bases). Sequenced material: CD8+ T cells from PBMCs. This CDR3 is CASSEYLGLTNTEAFF. The CDR3 DNA follows: TGCGCCAGCAGTGAGTATTTGGGACTGACGAACACTGAAGCTTTCTTT.